These 10 T cell receptor beta chains were sequenced from one sample in a study of post-analysis software for immune sequencing data. Points from the study as a whole: Five or six TRBV segments were significantly more frequent in patients than in controls. TRBV5-6, TRBV5-1 and TRBV20-1 were among these segments.

These TCRs' antigens remain unknown. Researchers reported that TCR beta cDNA libraries carried unique molecular identifiers. MiXCR, applied by TCRdb to the PCR reads, yields one record per CDR3 protein. In the table there are 700,000 to 900,000 distinct CDR3 sequences, 46% of which are singletons. Sequenced: blood. All receptors derive from a girl aged 10-17 years with multiple sclerosis.

This rearrangement joins TRBV9 to TRBJ2-7; 8 bases align to TRBD1. J gave up 6 bases and V 0 bases, and 5 bases lay outside the gene matches. The V gene's germline CDR1 is SGDLS and CDR2 YYNGEE. The CDR3 sequence is 14 residues long. In DNA, the CDR3 is TGTGCCAGCAGCGTAGGGGCAGGGGGCGGCGAGCAGTACTTC. This codes for CASSVGAGGGEQYF.

This clonotype came up a few times. DNA for the CDR3: TGTGCCAGCACCCGGCGCGCCGACGAGCAGTACTTC. The encoded protein is CASTRRADEQYF. The chain uses TRBV6-6 and TRBJ2-5; D not resolved. Near its end, the DNA agrees better with TRBJ2-7, so the J call may be wrong. Per the germline V gene, CDR1 is MNHNY and CDR2 is SVGAGI (reference sequence). The CDR3 is made up of 12 amino acids.

The sample holds one count of this clonotype. The CDR3 coding sequence is TGTGCCAGCAGTGAGCGGACAGGGGGCATCACTGAAGCTTTCTTT. It yields the protein CASSERTGGITEAFF. The chain combines TRBV6-5 with TRBJ1-1; 11 nucleotides agree with TRBD1. Per the germline V gene, CDR1 is MNHEY and CDR2 is SVGAGI. This CDR3 spans 15 amino acids. After removal of 5 bases from V and 4 bases from J, the junction contained 6 bases not matched to a gene.

The chain carries TRBV5-1 and TRBJ2-7, with TRBD1 identical over 8 bases. With 2 bases clipped from V and 5 bases from J, the junction kept 6 bases outside the gene matches. The CDR3 extends over 14 amino acids. Germline lookup yields CDR1 SGHRS and CDR2 YFSETQ. The CDR3 loop reads CASSFWTGSDEQYF. CDR3 DNA: TGCGCCAGCAGCTTTTGGACAGGGTCGGACGAGCAGTACTTC. Together with reference TRBV5-1 and TRBJ2-7, the CDR3 gives the full variable domain: KAGVTQTPRYLIKTRGQQVTLSCSPISGHRSVSWYQQTPGQGLQFLFEYFSETQRNKGNFPGRFSGRQFSNSRSEMNVSTLELGDSALYLCASSFWTGSDEQYFGPGTRLTVT.

This chain uses TRBV25-1 with TRBJ1-2, with D unresolved. The CDR3 runs to 15 residues. V was shortened by 3 bases and J by 0 bases, with 11 bases between the two germline ends. From germline, CDR1 is MGHDK and CDR2 SYGVNS. CDR3 bases: TGTGCCAGCAGTGATATTAAAGGCTCTAACTATGGCTACACCTTC. Its protein product is CASSDIKGSNYGYTF.

This clonotype was seen a handful of times. The gene calls are TRBV28 and TRBJ2-3; 13 nucleotides align to TRBD2. The germline gives CDR1 MDHEN, CDR2 SYDVKM. Trimming cost V 8 bases and J 5 bases; bases outside gene matches: 4. The CDR3 has 14 amino acids. CDR3 sequence (DNA): TGTGCCAGCCAGACTAGCGGGAGGATAGATACGCAGTATTTT. It codes for CASQTSGRIDTQYF.

The chain links TRBV20-1 to TRBJ1-2, with 10 bases aligning to TRBD1. The CDR3 consists of 13 residues. The J segment lost 8 bases and the V segment lost 2 bases, leaving 5 bases of the junction unmatched. The germline V gene encodes CDR1 DFQATT and CDR2 SNEGSKA (reference sequence). CDR3 protein: CSARTGTGEGYTF. CDR3 coding DNA: TGCAGTGCTAGAACCGGGACAGGGGAAGGCTACACCTTC.

This chain connects TRBV10-2 to TRBJ2-5, with 7 bases aligning to TRBD1. This CDR3 has 16 amino acids. The germline V gene has CDR1 WSHSY and CDR2 SAAADI. V gave up 1 base and J gave up 0 bases; unmatched junction bases: 5. The CDR3 DNA sequence: TGCGCCAGCAGTGAGTTGGGACAGACGTACCAAGAGACCCAGTACTTC. Translating it yields CASSELGQTYQETQYF.

This clonotype was picked up a small number of times. The gene calls are TRBV12-3 or TRBV12-4 and TRBJ2-7, with a possible D match to TRBD1 (6 bases). V was pared by 5 bases and J by 0 bases, with 11 bases between. The CDR3 contains 14 residues. CDR3 residues: CASSGQTTSYEQYF. Here the CDR3 DNA reads TGTGCCAGCAGTGGACAGACGACCTCCTACGAGCAGTACTTC.

The chain combines TRBV18 with TRBJ2-7; possible D gene TRBD2, 10 bases. The V end was cut by 3 bases, the J end by 3 bases, with 27 bases between. Germline loops: CDR1 KGHSH, CDR2 LQKENI. The CDR3 is made up of 19 amino acids. The CDR3: CASSPTDRGSGRAFYEQYF. Written as DNA, the CDR3 is TGTGCCAGCTCACCCACGGACAGGGGAAGCGGGAGGGCCTTCTACGAGCAGTACTTC.